This entry concerns a single TCR beta chain. This sample was taken from a study of CD8 T cells in Susac syndrome. Random hexamers were used to reverse transcribe an amount of about 0.45 to 1 ug RNA. Multiplex immunoSEQ PCR targeted 54 Vbeta and 13 Jbeta TCR beta segments. TCRdb independently ran MiXCR on the immunoSEQ multiplex PCR reads; one entry per CDR3 protein. Found here are more than 150,000 distinct CDR3 sequences, around 94% of them singletons; the top ten hold 0.14%. From blood CD8+ and CD4+ T cells, TCR beta sequences were generated. This CDR3 has 16 residues. Trimming pared 0 bases from V and 2 bases from J, leaving 13 bases between. Germline lookup yields CDR1 DFQATT and CDR2 SNEGSKA (reference sequence).

The sequenced sample was CD4+ T cells from PBMCs. The clonotype was recovered from a human donor in good health. The chain recombines TRBV20-1 with TRBJ2-2, with a possible D match to TRBD1 (6 bases). The CDR3 here is CSARDPGQFNTGELFF. The CDR3 nucleotides are TGCAGTGCTAGAGATCCCGGACAGTTCAACACCGGGGAGCTGTTTTTT.